This is a list of T cell receptor beta chains from one sample in a study of T cells after yellow fever vaccination. From the 5' RACE reads, TCRdb called clonotypes with MiXCR, one entry per CDR3 protein. The data contain 620,000 or so distinct CDR3 sequences, about 15% of them singletons. The source was PBMCs, collected 4 to 6 days after the first yellow fever vaccination. The receptor source for this set is a man in his late teens or twenties who received the YFV17D yellow fever vaccine. Each CDR3 is given with its conserved first and last residue. A D gene is named only where the DNA matches it firmly. Not every row has a clone size; where given, it reads once, few, many or a size class.

18	TRBJ2-5	-	TRBV12-3/TRBV12-4	TRBD2	CASSQMGLAGGPQETQYF	TGTGCCAGCAGTCAAATGGGACTAGCGGGGGGACCCCAAGAGACCCAGTACTTC
13	TRBJ1-1	few	TRBV7-3	-	CASRSSLNTEAFF	TGTGCCAGCAGATCTTCCTTGAACACTGAAGCTTTCTTT
14	TRBJ1-2	-	TRBV2	-	CASSDLYLSEGYTF	TGTGCCAGCAGTGACCTGTATTTATCGGAAGGCTACACCTTC
11	TRBJ2-7	-	TRBV20-1	-	CSARLDYEQYF	TGCAGTGCTAGGTTAGACTACGAGCAGTACTTC
16	TRBJ1-1	few	TRBV12-3/TRBV12-4	TRBD1	CASSFLRGQGNTEAFF	TGTGCCAGCAGTTTTCTCCGGGGACAGGGGAACACTGAAGCTTTCTTT
14	TRBJ2-7	few	TRBV12-3/TRBV12-4	-	CASSRERNSYEQYF	TGTGCCAGCAGCAGGGAGCGGAACTCCTACGAGCAGTACTTC
15	TRBJ2-1	few	TRBV5-1	TRBD2	CASSVGGAYYNEQFF	TGCGCCAGCAGCGTCGGGGGGGCCTACTACAATGAGCAGTTCTTC
14	TRBJ2-3	-	TRBV10-3	-	CAISRNPTTDTQYF	TGTGCCATCAGTCGTAACCCTACGACAGATACGCAGTATTTT
16	TRBJ1-2	many	TRBV4-1	TRBD1	CASSLSGQPNSGGYTF	TGCGCCAGCAGCCTTTCGGGACAGCCTAATTCTGGCGGCTACACCTTC
15	TRBJ2-7	few	TRBV7-9	TRBD2	CASSLTSGELYEQYF	TGTGCCAGCAGCCTCACTAGCGGGGAACTTTACGAGCAGTACTTC
13	TRBJ2-7	-	TRBV27	-	CASSLTRAGEQYF	TGTGCCAGCAGTTTGACCAGGGCGGGTGAGCAGTACTTC
19	TRBJ2-1	-	TRBV4-3	TRBD2	CASSQDYRLAGDAYNEQFF	TGCGCCAGCAGCCAAGATTACCGACTAGCGGGCGATGCCTACAATGAGCAGTTCTTC
13	TRBJ2-1	-	TRBV6-2/TRBV6-3	TRBD1	CASQGQGINEQFF	TGTGCCAGCCAAGGACAGGGAATCAATGAGCAGTTCTTC
15	TRBJ2-7	few	TRBV4-3	-	CASSQVRVPPYEQYF	TGCGCCAGCAGCCAGGTTAGGGTGCCACCCTACGAGCAGTACTTC
14	TRBJ2-5	many	TRBV20-1	TRBD2	CSANPSGGSETQYF	TGCAGTGCTAATCCCAGCGGGGGTTCAGAGACCCAGTACTTC
17	TRBJ2-2	-	TRBV5-1	TRBD1	CASSWAPGQGNTGELFF	TGCGCCAGCAGCTGGGCACCGGGACAGGGTAACACCGGGGAGCTGTTTTTT
14	TRBJ2-1	many	TRBV4-2	-	CASRPSSNSDEQFF	TGTGCCAGCAGGCCTTCCTCCAACAGCGATGAGCAGTTCTTC
14	TRBJ2-3	-	TRBV7-2	-	CASSLAGASDTQYF	TGTGCCAGTAGCCTGGCGGGGGCCTCCGATACGCAGTATTTT
14	TRBJ1-2	-	TRBV3-1	-	CASSQVGDSHGYTF	TGTGCCAGCAGCCAGGTGGGGGACTCTCATGGCTACACCTTC
17	TRBJ2-2	-	TRBV6-1	-	CASTFRGARSPTGELFF	TGTGCCAGCACCTTCAGGGGGGCTCGTTCACCGACCGGGGAGCTGTTTTTT
14	TRBJ1-2	few	TRBV25-1	TRBD1	CASSPTGVNYGYTF	TGTGCCAGCAGTCCGACAGGGGTGAACTATGGCTACACCTTC
16	TRBJ2-5	-	TRBV7-2	TRBD2	CASSLPSGRYQETQYF	TGTGCCAGCAGCTTACCTAGCGGGAGGTACCAAGAGACCCAGTACTTC
13	TRBJ2-5	few	TRBV12-3/TRBV12-4	TRBD1	CASRPQGWETQYF	TGTGCCAGCAGACCACAGGGGTGGGAGACCCAGTACTTC
14	TRBJ1-1	few	TRBV7-2	-	CASSGPWANTEAFF	TGTGCCAGCAGCGGGCCCTGGGCGAACACTGAAGCTTTCTTT
14	TRBJ1-5	few	TRBV15	TRBD1	CATSRTGGRQPQHF	TGTGCCACCAGCAGGACAGGGGGCAGACAGCCCCAGCATTTT
14	TRBJ1-2	-	TRBV5-4	TRBD1	CASSPLDRGGDYTF	TGTGCCAGCAGCCCGTTGGACAGGGGCGGGGACTACACCTTC
17	TRBJ1-6	many	TRBV15	-	CATSRDSFGQKNSPLHF	TGTGCCACCAGCAGAGATTCATTCGGACAGAAGAATTCACCCCTCCACTTT
15	TRBJ2-5	many	TRBV10-3	TRBD2	CAISASGAVQETQYF	TGTGCCATCAGTGCTAGCGGGGCGGTACAAGAGACCCAGTACTTC